These T cell receptor beta chains were read from a single sample in a study of cytomegalovirus exposure and HLA in healthy donors. Sequencing was performed with immunoSEQ multiplex PCR; in TCRdb, only in-frame clones are kept and a portion is missing. Of 210,000 or so clones listed, 77% are singletons. The specimen was PBMCs. The receptors were gathered from a woman in her thirties in good health and CMV-seropositive. The CDR3 runs from the conserved cysteine through the conserved F or W. D genes are given only for firm matches. Expanded clones are given a class, and other clones once, few, many or no size at all.

len: 14; abundance: .; v_gene: TRBV6-1; j_gene: TRBJ2-7; d_gene: TRBD2; CDR3nt: TGTGCCAGCAGTGGAGTAGCGGGAGACCTCCGGCAGTACTTC; CDR3aa: CASSGVAGDLRQYF
len: 16; abundance: .; v_gene: TRBV5-1; j_gene: TRBJ1-6; d_gene: .; CDR3nt: TGCGCCAGCAGGTTAACAGCCAGCTCCTATAATTCACCCCTCCACTTT; CDR3aa: CASRLTASSYNSPLHF
len: 11; abundance: few; v_gene: TRBV19; j_gene: TRBJ2-7; d_gene: .; CDR3nt: TGTGCCAGTGGAACAGCCTACGAGCAGTACTTC; CDR3aa: CASGTAYEQYF
len: 16; abundance: .; v_gene: TRBV6-6; j_gene: TRBJ2-7; d_gene: .; CDR3nt: TGTGCCAGCAGTTACTCTCCTGGGGGGGGCGAATACGAGCAGTACTTC; CDR3aa: CASSYSPGGGEYEQYF
len: 13; abundance: .; v_gene: TRBV10-3; j_gene: TRBJ2-1; d_gene: TRBD2; CDR3nt: TGTGCCATGGGGAGGGGTCGTAACGATGAGCAGTTCTTC; CDR3aa: CAMGRGRNDEQFF
len: 15; abundance: .; v_gene: TRBV30; j_gene: TRBJ1-5; d_gene: .; CDR3nt: TGTGCCTGGAGCACACAGGCCGCTGGGGTCCAGCCCCAGCATTTT; CDR3aa: CAWSTQAAGVQPQHF
len: 14; abundance: .; v_gene: TRBV30; j_gene: TRBJ2-2; d_gene: TRBD1; CDR3nt: TGTGCCTGGACAGGGGGCCATCGTACCGGGGAGCTGTTTTTT; CDR3aa: CAWTGGHRTGELFF
len: 14; abundance: .; v_gene: TRBV5-1; j_gene: TRBJ2-5; d_gene: .; CDR3nt: TGCGCCAGCAGCTTGTCGGGACTCAGAGAGACCCAGTACTTC; CDR3aa: CASSLSGLRETQYF
len: 15; abundance: once; v_gene: TRBV2; j_gene: TRBJ1-6; d_gene: .; CDR3nt: TGTGCCAGCAGTGAAGGGGGCACGGGTAATTCACCCCTCCACTTT; CDR3aa: CASSEGGTGNSPLHF
len: 14; abundance: .; v_gene: TRBV9; j_gene: TRBJ1-2; d_gene: .; CDR3nt: TGTGCCAGCAGCCCTTCGGACAGACTCTATGGCTACACCTTC; CDR3aa: CASSPSDRLYGYTF
len: 16; abundance: .; v_gene: TRBV5-4; j_gene: TRBJ2-2; d_gene: TRBD1; CDR3nt: TGTGCCAGCAGCTCTTACAGGGGGTTGGACACCGGGGAGCTGTTTTTT; CDR3aa: CASSSYRGLDTGELFF
len: 15; abundance: .; v_gene: TRBV14; j_gene: TRBJ2-5; d_gene: TRBD1; CDR3nt: TGTGCCAGCAGCCATTGGACAGGGGGCTTTGAGACCCAGTACTTC; CDR3aa: CASSHWTGGFETQYF
len: 14; abundance: once; v_gene: TRBV7-9; j_gene: TRBJ1-1; d_gene: TRBD1; CDR3nt: TGTGCCAGCAGAGGGACAGGGAAGAGCACTGAAGCTTTCTTT; CDR3aa: CASRGTGKSTEAFF
len: 14; abundance: .; v_gene: TRBV25-1; j_gene: TRBJ1-4; d_gene: .; CDR3nt: TGTGCCAGCAGTCCTACAGGGTATAATGAAAAACTGTTTTTT; CDR3aa: CASSPTGYNEKLFF
len: 18; abundance: .; v_gene: TRBV19; j_gene: TRBJ1-1; d_gene: TRBD1; CDR3nt: TGTGCCAGTAGTATAGCGGGTTGGACAGGACCCATGAACACTGAAGCTTTCTTT; CDR3aa: CASSIAGWTGPMNTEAFF
len: 14; abundance: .; v_gene: TRBV7-8; j_gene: TRBJ2-7; d_gene: .; CDR3nt: TGTGCCAGCAGCCTAGGACTGGACTTCTACGAGCAGTACTTC; CDR3aa: CASSLGLDFYEQYF
len: 12; abundance: .; v_gene: TRBV27; j_gene: TRBJ2-2; d_gene: .; CDR3nt: TGTGCCAGCAGTATCTACACCGGGGAGCTGTTTTTT; CDR3aa: CASSIYTGELFF
len: 17; abundance: once; v_gene: TRBV9; j_gene: TRBJ1-2; d_gene: .; CDR3nt: TGTGCCAGCAGCGTAGACCCCCGGGACAATAGGGGCTATGGCTACACCTTC; CDR3aa: CASSVDPRDNRGYGYTF
len: 14; abundance: .; v_gene: TRBV15; j_gene: TRBJ1-3; d_gene: .; CDR3nt: TGTGCCACCAGCAGAGGAGGGTACGGAAACACCATATATTTT; CDR3aa: CATSRGGYGNTIYF
len: 15; abundance: few; v_gene: TRBV30; j_gene: TRBJ1-2; d_gene: .; CDR3nt: TGTGCCTGGAAGCCCAAGCCCGGGGATGCCTATGGCTACACCTTC; CDR3aa: CAWKPKPGDAYGYTF
len: 14; abundance: .; v_gene: TRBV10-3; j_gene: TRBJ1-6; d_gene: TRBD1; CDR3nt: TGTGCCGCCGGGACAGACGTATTTAATTCACCCCTCCACTTT; CDR3aa: CAAGTDVFNSPLHF
len: 11; abundance: .; v_gene: TRBV2; j_gene: TRBJ2-5; d_gene: .; CDR3nt: TGTGCCAGCAGTCCTCAAGAGACCCAGTACTTC; CDR3aa: CASSPQETQYF
len: 14; abundance: .; v_gene: TRBV12-5; j_gene: TRBJ2-1; d_gene: TRBD2; CDR3nt: TGTGCTAGTGGTTTCGGGGGGACCTACAATGAGCAGTTCTTC; CDR3aa: CASGFGGTYNEQFF
len: 14; abundance: .; v_gene: TRBV2; j_gene: TRBJ2-7; d_gene: .; CDR3nt: TGTGCCAGCACGAATAGGCGAGGAGCCTACGAGCAGTACTTC; CDR3aa: CASTNRRGAYEQYF
len: 12; abundance: .; v_gene: TRBV9; j_gene: TRBJ1-2; d_gene: .; CDR3nt: TGTGCCAGCAATATGGGCAGGGGTGGCTACACCTTC; CDR3aa: CASNMGRGGYTF
len: 15; abundance: .; v_gene: TRBV2; j_gene: TRBJ1-4; d_gene: TRBD1; CDR3nt: TGTGCCAGCAGGCCTCGGGACAGAATTAATGAAAAACTGTTTTTT; CDR3aa: CASRPRDRINEKLFF
len: 12; abundance: .; v_gene: TRBV28; j_gene: TRBJ2-7; d_gene: .; CDR3nt: TGTGCCAGCAGCCGTTACTCCTACGAGCAGTACTTC; CDR3aa: CASSRYSYEQYF
len: 14; abundance: .; v_gene: TRBV19; j_gene: TRBJ2-7; d_gene: TRBD2; CDR3nt: TGTGCCAGTAATGCGGGACTAGCGGTTTACGAGCAGTACTTC; CDR3aa: CASNAGLAVYEQYF
len: 15; abundance: .; v_gene: TRBV6-5; j_gene: TRBJ1-3; d_gene: .; CDR3nt: TGTGCCAGCAGTTCGAAAGGAGGGGCTGGAAACACCATATATTTT; CDR3aa: CASSSKGGAGNTIYF
len: 13; abundance: .; v_gene: TRBV19; j_gene: TRBJ1-5; d_gene: TRBD1; CDR3nt: TGTGCCAGTAGCTACAGGGGGGATCAGCCCCAGCATTTT; CDR3aa: CASSYRGDQPQHF
len: 18; abundance: .; v_gene: TRBV4-3; j_gene: TRBJ1-2; d_gene: TRBD1; CDR3nt: TGCGCCAGCAGCCAAGAGTGGAGTCAAGGGGGCTCGGTCGGTGGCTACACCTTC; CDR3aa: CASSQEWSQGGSVGGYTF
len: 13; abundance: few; v_gene: TRBV7-9; j_gene: TRBJ2-2; d_gene: .; CDR3nt: TGTGCCAGCATAACACGGGACACCGGGGAGCTGTTTTTT; CDR3aa: CASITRDTGELFF
len: 16; abundance: .; v_gene: TRBV7-2; j_gene: TRBJ2-3; d_gene: TRBD2; CDR3nt: TGTGCCAGCAGCTTCCGACTAGCGGGGAACACAGATACGCAGTATTTT; CDR3aa: CASSFRLAGNTDTQYF
len: 14; abundance: .; v_gene: TRBV6-6; j_gene: TRBJ1-1; d_gene: TRBD1; CDR3nt: TGTGCCAGCAGTAAAAATACAGGGGGCACTGAAGCTTTCTTT; CDR3aa: CASSKNTGGTEAFF
len: 13; abundance: .; v_gene: TRBV6-1; j_gene: TRBJ1-1; d_gene: .; CDR3nt: TGTGCCAGCAGTGTATATCAGGGTGTTGAAGCTTTCTTT; CDR3aa: CASSVYQGVEAFF
len: 15; abundance: .; v_gene: TRBV19; j_gene: TRBJ2-1; d_gene: TRBD2; CDR3nt: TGTGCCAGTAGTGGCTGGACTAGCGGGACGGATGAGCAGTTCTTC; CDR3aa: CASSGWTSGTDEQFF
len: 15; abundance: .; v_gene: TRBV13; j_gene: TRBJ1-2; d_gene: TRBD1; CDR3nt: TGTGCCAGCAGCTCCCGGACAGGGTGGGACTATGGCTACACCTTC; CDR3aa: CASSSRTGWDYGYTF